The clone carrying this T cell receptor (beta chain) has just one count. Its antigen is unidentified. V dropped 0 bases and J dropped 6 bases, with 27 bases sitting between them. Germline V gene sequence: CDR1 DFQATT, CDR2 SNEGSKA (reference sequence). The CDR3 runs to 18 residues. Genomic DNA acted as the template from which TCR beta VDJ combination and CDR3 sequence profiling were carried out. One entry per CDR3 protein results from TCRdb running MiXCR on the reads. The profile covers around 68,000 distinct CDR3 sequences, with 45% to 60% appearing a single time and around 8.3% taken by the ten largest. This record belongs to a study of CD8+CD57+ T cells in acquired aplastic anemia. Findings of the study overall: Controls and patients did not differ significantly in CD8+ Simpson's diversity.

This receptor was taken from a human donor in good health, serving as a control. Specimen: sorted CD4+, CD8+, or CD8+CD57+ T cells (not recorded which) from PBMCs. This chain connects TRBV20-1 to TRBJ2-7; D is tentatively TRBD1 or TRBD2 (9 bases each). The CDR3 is CSARDIGQGLAGEREQYF. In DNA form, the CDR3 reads TGCAGTGCTAGAGATATCGGACAGGGGTTAGCGGGAGAGCGCGAGCAGTACTTC.